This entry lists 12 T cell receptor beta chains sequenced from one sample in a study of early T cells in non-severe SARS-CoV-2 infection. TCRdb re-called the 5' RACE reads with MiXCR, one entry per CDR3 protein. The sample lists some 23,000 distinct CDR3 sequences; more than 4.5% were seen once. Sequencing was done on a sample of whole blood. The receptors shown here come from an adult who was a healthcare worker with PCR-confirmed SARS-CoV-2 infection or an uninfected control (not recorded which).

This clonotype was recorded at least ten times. The CDR3 sequence: CASSRNMGTQYF. The DNA for the CDR3 is TGTGCCAGCAGCCGTAATATGGGTACGCAGTATTTT. This chain joins TRBV12-3 or TRBV12-4 and TRBJ2-3; D unclear. The germline V and J ends were trimmed by 6 bases and 8 bases, with 12 bases remaining between them. The CDR3 extends over 12 amino acids.

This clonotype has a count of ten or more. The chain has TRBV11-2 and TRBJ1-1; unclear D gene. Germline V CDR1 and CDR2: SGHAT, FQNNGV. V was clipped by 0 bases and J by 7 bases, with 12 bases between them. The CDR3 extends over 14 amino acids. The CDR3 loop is CASSLDLSQNEAFF. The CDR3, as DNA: TGTGCCAGCAGCTTAGATCTATCCCAGAATGAAGCTTTCTTT.

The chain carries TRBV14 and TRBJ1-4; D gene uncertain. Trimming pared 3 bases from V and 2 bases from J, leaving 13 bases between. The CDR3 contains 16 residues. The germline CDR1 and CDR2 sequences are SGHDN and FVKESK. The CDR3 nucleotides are TGTGCCAGCAGCCAGGATAGACTGTGGACTAATGAAAAACTGTTTTTT. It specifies CASSQDRLWTNEKLFF. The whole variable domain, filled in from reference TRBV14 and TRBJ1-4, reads EAGVTQFPSHSVIEKGQTVTLRCDPISGHDNLYWYRRVMGKEIKFLLHFVKESKQDESGMPNNRFLAERTGGTYSTLKVQPAELEDSGVYFCASSQDRLWTNEKLFFGSGTQLSVL.

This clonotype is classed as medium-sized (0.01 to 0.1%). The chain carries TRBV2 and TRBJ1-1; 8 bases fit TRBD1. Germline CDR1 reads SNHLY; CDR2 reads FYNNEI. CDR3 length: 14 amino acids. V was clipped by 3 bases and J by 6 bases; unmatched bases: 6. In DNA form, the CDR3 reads TGTGCCAGCAGTGATTCGGACAGGGCACCTGAAGCTTTCTTT. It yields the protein CASSDSDRAPEAFF.

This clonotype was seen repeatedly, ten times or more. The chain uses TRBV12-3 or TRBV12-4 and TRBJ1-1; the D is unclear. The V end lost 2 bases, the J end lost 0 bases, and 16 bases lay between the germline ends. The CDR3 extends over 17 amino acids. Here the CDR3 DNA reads TGTGCCAGCAGTTTAAAAGCCGGGCGAAGGGTGAACACTGAAGCTTTCTTT. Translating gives CASSLKAGRRVNTEAFF.

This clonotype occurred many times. The CDR3 spells CASSSSGRAETQYF. For the CDR3, the DNA is TGTGCCAGCAGCTCCAGCGGGAGGGCGGAGACCCAGTACTTC. The gene calls are TRBV7-8 and TRBJ2-5, with 10 positions matching TRBD2. V gave up 4 bases and J gave up 5 bases; unmatched junction bases: 4. This CDR3 is 14 amino acids long. Germline CDR1 SGHVS, CDR2 FQNEAQ. Using reference TRBV7-8 and TRBJ2-5 for the parts outside the CDR3, the full variable domain is GAGVSQSPRYKVAKRGQDVALRCDPISGHVSLFWYQQALGQGPEFLTYFQNEAQLDKSGLPSDRFFAERPEGSVSTLKIQRTQQEDSAVYLCASSSSGRAETQYFGPGTRLLVL.

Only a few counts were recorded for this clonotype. CDR3 sequence reads: CASSSPGWNTEAFF. Written as DNA, the CDR3 is TGTGCCAGCAGTTCCCCGGGATGGAACACTGAAGCTTTCTTT. The rearrangement uses TRBV28 and TRBJ1-1; D call uncertain. The CDR3 totals 14 residues. The germline CDR1 and CDR2 sequences are MDHEN and SYDVKM. Trimming shortened V by 4 bases and J by 1 base, and 10 bases separated the two germline ends.

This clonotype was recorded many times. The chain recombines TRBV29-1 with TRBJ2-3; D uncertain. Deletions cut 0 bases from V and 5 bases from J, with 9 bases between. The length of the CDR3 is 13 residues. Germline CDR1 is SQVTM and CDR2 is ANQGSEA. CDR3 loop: CSVEEPPKDTQYF. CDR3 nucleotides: TGCAGCGTTGAAGAACCCCCCAAAGATACGCAGTATTTT.

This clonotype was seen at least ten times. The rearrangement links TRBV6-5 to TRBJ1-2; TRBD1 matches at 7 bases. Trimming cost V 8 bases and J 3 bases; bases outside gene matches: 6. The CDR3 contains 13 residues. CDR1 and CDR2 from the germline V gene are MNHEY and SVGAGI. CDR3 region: CASGGQSYYGYTF. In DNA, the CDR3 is TGTGCCAGCGGGGGACAGTCCTACTATGGCTACACCTTC.

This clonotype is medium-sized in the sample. CDR3 in amino acids: CSARRSAGRWGNSPLHF. The CDR3 DNA sequence: TGCAGTGCTAGACGGTCTGCGGGTCGTTGGGGTAATTCACCCCTCCACTTT. The J gene is TRBJ1-6, the V gene TRBV20-1, with D unresolved. This CDR3 is built from 17 residues. The V and J ends lost 2 bases and 6 bases respectively, with 20 bases between them. The germline CDR1 and CDR2 sequences are DFQATT and SNEGSKA (reference sequence).

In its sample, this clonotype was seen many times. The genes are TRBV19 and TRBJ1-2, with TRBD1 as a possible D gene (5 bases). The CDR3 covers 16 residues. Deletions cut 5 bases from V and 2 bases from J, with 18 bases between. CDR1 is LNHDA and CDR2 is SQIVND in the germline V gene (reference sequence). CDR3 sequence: CASSQEAGRSNYGYTF. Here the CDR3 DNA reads TGTGCCAGTAGTCAAGAGGCAGGGAGAAGCAACTATGGCTACACCTTC.

The CDR3 DNA sequence: TGTGCCAGCTCACCTCCTCAGGGGTTCTACGAGCAGTACTTC. Its translation: CASSPPQGFYEQYF. The J gene is TRBJ2-7, the V gene TRBV18; TRBD1 is a possible D gene (6 bases). Germline-derived CDR1 and CDR2 are KGHSH and LQKENI. The V end was cut by 3 bases, the J end by 3 bases, with 12 bases between. This CDR3 region has 14 residues.